Reported below is one T cell receptor (beta chain). Its antigen is not identified. This record belongs to a study of early T cells in non-severe SARS-CoV-2 infection. As for the study in general: Bulk RNA isolated from unsorted whole blood underwent sequencing; chains were not paired. The study, taken as a whole, reports: The study's VDJdb matching favored anti-spike CD8 responses and missed private and CD4 specificities.

Attachment of unique molecular identifiers to individual cDNA molecules was performed. TCRdb re-called the 5' RACE reads with MiXCR, one entry per CDR3 protein. The table shows approximately 73,000 distinct CDR3 sequences, with over 10% occurring only once. CDR1 and CDR2 from the germline V gene are SGHAT and FQNNGV. The CDR3 consists of 13 residues. V was cut by 3 bases and J by 3 bases, with 6 bases left in between. The specimen sequenced was whole blood. The TCR sequence derives from an adult who was a healthcare worker with PCR-confirmed SARS-CoV-2 infection or an uninfected control (not recorded which). The chain has TRBV11-2 and TRBJ1-5; D call uncertain. The CDR3 here is CASSFGVNQPQHF. The CDR3 region has the DNA TGTGCCAGCAGCTTCGGGGTCAATCAGCCCCAGCATTTT.